One and the same sample provided the 30 T cell receptor beta chains below, sequenced in a study of T cells after yellow fever vaccination. A single record per CDR3 protein comes from TCRdb applying MiXCR to the 5' RACE reads. The sample contains more than 300,000 distinct CDR3 sequences, approximately 11% of which appear only once. The source material was CD4+ T cells sorted from PBMCs, sampled 45 days after the yellow fever booster vaccination. The receptors shown here come from a man younger than 35 who received the YFV17D yellow fever vaccine.

CDR3 in DNA: TGCGCCGCCACGGACGCTCCATCTACCTACAATGAGCAGTTCTTC. Translation gives CAATDAPSTYNEQFF. This chain uses TRBV5-1 with TRBJ2-1, with D unresolved. Germline V gene sequence: CDR1 SGHRS, CDR2 YFSETQ. This CDR3 is built from 15 residues. The germline V and J ends were trimmed by 10 bases and 2 bases, with 19 bases remaining between them.

This clonotype was observed a few times. The chain uses TRBV18 and TRBJ1-2; D gene uncertain. CDR3 size: 13 residues. V was pared by 6 bases and J by 0 bases, with 8 bases between. Germline loops: CDR1 KGHSH, CDR2 LQKENI. The CDR3 DNA reads TGTGCCAGCTCGACCACAGCTAACTATGGCTACACCTTC. Translating it yields CASSTTANYGYTF. Full variable domain (rest looked up from reference TRBV18 and TRBJ1-2): NAGVMQNPRHLVRRRGQEARLRCSPMKGHSHVYWYRQLPEEGLKFMVYLQKENIIDESGMPKERFSAEFPKEGPSILRIQQVVRGDSAAYFCASSTTANYGYTFGSGTRLTVV.

The chain is built from TRBV30 and TRBJ2-2; D is perhaps TRBD1 (6 bases). This CDR3 spans 14 amino acids. Germline V CDR1 and CDR2: GTSNPN, SVGIG (reference sequence). V lost 3 bases and J 0 bases, leaving 8 bases between the germline ends. For the CDR3, the DNA is TGTGCCTGGAGGAGGGGGACGAACACCGGGGAGCTGTTTTTT. It encodes CAWRRGTNTGELFF.

This clonotype appeared a few times. The chain uses TRBV6-6 and TRBJ1-4; D unclear. Trimming pared 6 bases from V and 7 bases from J, leaving 15 bases between. The CDR3 is made up of 14 amino acids. Germline values: CDR1 MNHNY, CDR2 SVGAGI (reference sequence). The CDR3 loop reads CASSLTAGREKLFF. The CDR3, as DNA: TGTGCCAGCAGCCTTACCGCGGGCCGTGAAAAACTGTTTTTT.

The sample holds a few counts of this clonotype. The chain links TRBV10-2 to TRBJ2-1, with unresolved D. Per germline, CDR1 WSHSY and CDR2 SAAADI. Trimming shortened V by 5 bases and J by 4 bases, and 9 bases separated the two germline ends. This CDR3 is built from 13 residues. The CDR3: CASSQDPYNEQFF. In DNA form, the CDR3 reads TGCGCCAGCAGTCAGGATCCTTACAATGAGCAGTTCTTC.

This chain uses TRBV20-1 with TRBJ1-4; perhaps TRBD1 as D (6 bases). Trimming stripped 2 bases from V and 8 bases from J, with 9 bases between. Germline V lookup: CDR1 DFQATT, CDR2 SNEGSKA (reference sequence). CDR3 length: 12 amino acids. DNA of the CDR3: TGCAGTGCTAGAACAGGGACGGAAAAACTGTTTTTT. Translation: CSARTGTEKLFF.

This clonotype was counted a few times. The chain carries TRBV12-3 or TRBV12-4 and TRBJ1-1; D gene unclear. The CDR3 runs to 13 residues. V was shortened by 6 bases and J by 3 bases, with 11 bases between the two germline ends. Here the CDR3 DNA reads TGTGCCAGCAGACACCTCCGGGACACTGAAGCTTTCTTT. Translation: CASRHLRDTEAFF.

This clonotype has ten or more counts. The chain couples TRBV12-3 or TRBV12-4 to TRBJ2-5; TRBD1 aligns across 9 bases. Trimming cost V 6 bases and J 2 bases; bases outside gene matches: 1. This CDR3 spans 13 amino acids. The CDR3 loop reads CASSDRGQETQYF. In nucleotides, the CDR3 is TGTGCCAGCAGCGACAGGGGGCAAGAGACCCAGTACTTC.

In this sample, this clonotype turned up many times. CDR3 DNA sequence: TGCGCCAGCAGCCTGGCGGCCATGAACACTGAAGCTTTCTTT. Translation gives CASSLAAMNTEAFF. The chain has TRBV4-3 and TRBJ1-1; D is undetermined. The V end was cut by 4 bases, the J end by 0 bases, with 9 bases between. CDR3 length equals 14 residues. Germline CDR1 is LGHNA and CDR2 is YSLEER.

Ten or more counts support this clonotype. This sequence joins TRBV23-1 and TRBJ2-2, with D uncertain. TRBV23-1 is classed as an ORF, of uncertain function. The CDR3 is 16 residues long. V lost 3 bases, J lost 3 bases, and 14 bases lay in between. Here the CDR3 reads CASSHSKALDTGELFF. The CDR3 DNA sequence: TGCGCCAGCAGTCACTCAAAGGCCCTGGACACCGGGGAGCTGTTTTTT.

This clonotype was observed a handful of times. The CDR3 bases are TGTGCCAGCAGGACTTCGGGGGGTAGTGAAAAACTGTTTTTT. This codes for CASRTSGGSEKLFF. This chain joins TRBV12-3 or TRBV12-4 and TRBJ1-4, with D possibly TRBD1 on 5 matching bases. The V end lost 6 bases, the J end lost 7 bases, and 15 bases lay between the germline ends. CDR3 size: 14 residues.

This clonotype has more than one count but fewer than ten. An end of the junction differs from the germline gene, which may be a read error. This chain connects TRBV7-2 to TRBJ1-2; 8 nucleotides agree with TRBD1. Per the germline V gene, CDR1 is SGHTA and CDR2 is FQGNSA. This CDR3 region has 10 residues. The CDR3 spells CASSLGGQVF. In DNA, the CDR3 is TGTGCCAGCAGCTTAGGGGGACAGGTTTTC.

V and J are TRBV10-1 and TRBJ2-2; D is perhaps TRBD2 (7 bases). The germline gives CDR1 WNHNN, CDR2 SYGVQD (reference sequence). This CDR3 has 16 amino acids. V lost 5 bases and J lost 5, with 18 bases in between. The CDR3 DNA reads TGCGCCAGCAGTCTCTCCGGGGGGCCGGGTACCGGGGAGCTGTTTTTT. Translating gives CASSLSGGPGTGELFF.

The J gene is TRBJ2-4, the V gene TRBV20-1, with TRBD2 identical over 14 bases. The ends lost 3 bases at V and 2 bases at J; junction bases unmatched: 6. Germline CDR1 and CDR2: DFQATT and SNEGSKA (reference sequence). The CDR3 extends over 17 amino acids. Here the CDR3 reads CSASGLAGGYTKNIQYF. CDR3 in DNA: TGCAGTGCTAGTGGACTAGCGGGGGGCTACACCAAAAACATTCAGTACTTC.

In its sample, this clonotype was seen a few times. The chain couples TRBV5-1 to TRBJ2-1; weak D call: TRBD2 (5 bases). Germline CDR1 reads SGHRS; CDR2 reads YFSETQ. This CDR3 has 15 residues. Deletions cut 0 bases from V and 7 bases from J, with 14 bases between. The CDR3 region has the DNA TGCGCCAGCAGCTTGGTGGGGAGTCTTCAGAATGAGCAGTTCTTC. Protein product: CASSLVGSLQNEQFF.

This clonotype was recorded at least ten times. This sequence joins TRBV12-3 or TRBV12-4 and TRBJ1-2; TRBD1 might be the D (5 bases). Trimming left V 3 bases short and J 12 bases short, with 14 bases between. CDR3 size: 12 residues. The CDR3 DNA follows: TGTGCCAGCAGTTTTAGGGGATTGGGAGACACCTTC. Translated: CASSFRGLGDTF.

This clonotype was seen only a few times. CDR3 bases: TGCAGCGTCGCGACAGGACAAGCTAATTCACCCCTCCACTTT. Its protein product is CSVATGQANSPLHF. The chain carries TRBV29-1 and TRBJ1-6, with D possibly TRBD1 on 6 matching bases. CDR1 and CDR2 (germline): SQVTM, ANQGSEA. The V end lost 6 bases, the J end lost 6 bases, and 15 bases lay between the germline ends. The CDR3 runs 14 residues.

The sample holds many counts of this clonotype. This rearrangement joins TRBV27 to TRBJ2-5; 12 bases line up with TRBD2. The CDR3 consists of 16 residues. CDR1 and CDR2 from the germline V gene are MNHEY and SMNVEV (reference sequence). Trimming at V came to 11 bases and at J to 4 bases, leaving 14 bases not matched to a gene. Here the CDR3 DNA reads TGTGCCCGCTCTAGCGGGGGGGCCGGTTTGTTAGAGACCCAGTACTTC. It encodes CARSSGGAGLLETQYF.

This clonotype was seen only a few times. V is TRBV12-3 or TRBV12-4 and J is TRBJ2-7; 8 positions match TRBD1. V was clipped by 5 bases and J by 4 bases; unmatched bases: 10. CDR3 size: 15 residues. The CDR3 sequence is CASSPNPGTGYEQYF. The DNA of the CDR3 is TGTGCCAGCAGTCCAAATCCCGGGACAGGATACGAGCAGTACTTC.

The chain links TRBV6-5 to TRBJ2-2; 14 bases line up with TRBD2. J lost 4 bases, V lost 4 bases, and 11 bases had no gene match. Germline loops: CDR1 MNHEY, CDR2 SVGAGI. The CDR3 sequence is 19 residues long. Here the CDR3 reads CASSSTGTSGGPLTGELFF. CDR3 in DNA: TGTGCCAGCAGTTCTACCGGGACTAGCGGGGGACCTCTCACCGGGGAGCTGTTTTTT.

This clonotype came up a few times. The V and J genes are TRBV6-5 and TRBJ2-7; 7 bases line up with TRBD1. CDR1 MNHEY and CDR2 SVGAGI come from the germline V gene. Trimming cost V 2 bases and J 5 bases; bases outside gene matches: 6. There are 14 residues in the CDR3. The CDR3, as DNA: TGTGCCAGCAGTTACCACGACAGGGTTAACGAGCAGTACTTC. This gives the protein CASSYHDRVNEQYF.

This clonotype was observed a few times. This chain uses TRBV7-9 with TRBJ1-6; 7 bases fit TRBD1. There are 16 residues in the CDR3. CDR1 is SEHNR, CDR2 FQNEAQ, per germline (reference sequence). J lost 6 bases, V lost 4 bases, and 9 bases had no gene match. The CDR3 loop reads CASSWDSIQSNSPLHF. DNA of the CDR3: TGTGCCAGCAGCTGGGACAGTATTCAGAGTAATTCACCCCTCCACTTT.

This clonotype was seen more than once but under ten times. This rearrangement joins TRBV19 to TRBJ2-7; TRBD2 agrees at 7 bases. Germline V gene data show CDR1 as LNHDA and CDR2 as SQIVND (reference sequence). CDR3 length: 14 amino acids. Germline trimming cut 8 bases from V and 0 bases from J; bases unmatched to any gene: 7. In nucleotides, the CDR3 is TGTGCCAGTTCTAGCGGTGGGGACTCCTACGAGCAGTACTTC. Its protein product is CASSSGGDSYEQYF.

This clonotype has only a few counts. The chain joins TRBV20-1 to TRBJ2-3; D perhaps matches TRBD1 (6 bases). Germline V CDR1 and CDR2: DFQATT, SNEGSKA (reference sequence). Trimming left V 0 bases short and J 0 bases short, with 10 bases between. The CDR3 sequence is 15 residues long. CDR3 amino acids: CSARDWTVSTDTQYF. The CDR3 DNA is TGCAGTGCTAGAGATTGGACAGTTAGCACAGATACGCAGTATTTT.

This clonotype was picked up a small number of times. The chain has TRBV12-3 or TRBV12-4 and TRBJ2-3; tentative D call: TRBD2 (5 bases). The CDR3 consists of 16 residues. Trimming cost V 4 bases and J 2 bases, with 16 bases left between them. The CDR3 nucleotides are TGTGCCAGCAGTTCCCCTTCGCGGGCGAACACAGATACGCAGTATTTT. Translated: CASSSPSRANTDTQYF.

Of note for this clonotype: Possible read error: a much larger clone is one base away. The gene calls are TRBV7-2 and TRBJ1-2, with D uncertain. This CDR3 contains 16 residues. The V end lost 5 bases, the J end lost 4 bases, and 20 bases lay between the germline ends. The germline V gene has CDR1 SGHTA and CDR2 FQGNSA. In DNA form, the CDR3 reads TGTGCCAGCAGCACTTACTGGGAAGGGCCGATCTATGGCTACACCTTC. Amino acid sequence: CASSTYWEGPIYGYTF.

The gene calls are TRBV30 and TRBJ1-6; no firm D call. Germline CDR1 reads GTSNPN; CDR2 reads SVGIG (reference sequence). This CDR3 has 14 amino acids. V was pared by 3 bases and J by 5 bases, with 11 bases between. CDR3 amino acids: CAWSPGIHNSPLHF. The CDR3 DNA reads TGTGCCTGGAGCCCAGGAATTCATAATTCACCCCTCCACTTT.

This clonotype was detected a few times. The chain is built from TRBV12-3 or TRBV12-4 and TRBJ1-2; D might be TRBD1 (6 bases). V lost 8 bases and J 4 bases, leaving 17 bases between the germline ends. CDR3 length equals 14 residues. The CDR3, as DNA: TGTGCCAGCGCTGAGGGGGGGCGCGTCTATGGCTACACCTTC. Translating it yields CASAEGGRVYGYTF.

This clonotype was counted a few times. The chain recombines TRBV4-3 with TRBJ2-1, with 10 bases aligning to TRBD2. V lost 2 bases, J lost 6 bases, and 4 bases stayed unmatched. The germline V gene has CDR1 LGHNA and CDR2 YSLEER. The CDR3 has 15 amino acids. The CDR3 loop is CASSQPSGGANEQFF. CDR3 sequence (DNA): TGCGCCAGCAGCCAACCCAGCGGGGGGGCCAATGAGCAGTTCTTC.

The J gene is TRBJ1-2, the V gene TRBV7-9; no clear D. Per germline, CDR1 SEHNR and CDR2 FQNEAQ (reference sequence). Trimming removed 5 bases from V and 8 bases from J, with 24 bases in between. The CDR3 runs 16 residues. The CDR3 coding sequence is TGTGCCAGCAGCCGCCAGGCGGACCCCCGTTTTGGCGGCTACACCTTC. This sequence encodes CASSRQADPRFGGYTF.